Listed below are T cell receptor beta chains from one sample, sequenced in a study of T cell responses to AZD1222 COVID-19 vaccine. Generated by immunoSEQ multiplex PCR, the TCRdb table keeps only in-frame clones and is missing some. The sample carries 150,000 to 200,000 clones, around 90% recorded once. Here the sequenced sample was peripheral blood, taken 28 days after the second AZD1222 dose. Receptors originate from an adult who received the AZD1222 COVID-19 vaccine. Both conserved end residues are part of each CDR3. The D gene is left open where the match is weak. A row's size may be missing; if present it is once, few, many or a size class.

J	V	size	D	DNA	CDR3
TRBJ1-6	TRBV4-1	-	-	TGCGCCAGCAGCCACTTACAGTCAGGGCCCGTTAATTCACCCCTCCACTTT	CASSHLQSGPVNSPLHF
TRBJ1-5	TRBV11-2	-	TRBD1	TGTGCCAGCAGCTTAGATATGGCAGGGGGCTTTCAGCCCCAGCATTTT	CASSLDMAGGFQPQHF
TRBJ1-5	TRBV6-2/TRBV6-3	-	-	TGTGCCAGCAGTTTGCTTAGCAATCAGCCCCAGCATTTT	CASSLLSNQPQHF
TRBJ1-1	TRBV30	-	-	TGTGCCTGGAGCGTGATCCTGAACACTGAAGCTTTCTTT	CAWSVILNTEAFF
TRBJ1-1	TRBV5-1	once	TRBD1	TGCGCCAGCAGCACCCGACAGGGGGAGGGCACTGAAGCTTTCTTT	CASSTRQGEGTEAFF
TRBJ1-1	TRBV7-6	-	-	TGTGCCAGCAGCCAACAGAACACTGAAGCTTTCTTT	CASSQQNTEAFF
TRBJ1-3	TRBV3-1/TRBV3-2	-	-	TGTGCCAGCAGCCCCCGTTCTGACAGCTCTGGAAACACCATATATTTT	CASSPRSDSSGNTIYF
TRBJ1-3	TRBV14	-	TRBD1	TGTGCCAGCAGCCCCCTGGACAGGCGAAACACCATATATTTT	CASSPLDRRNTIYF
TRBJ2-3	TRBV28	-	-	TGTGCCAGCGGAACCGGCCACACAGATACGCAGTATTTT	CASGTGHTDTQYF
TRBJ2-3	TRBV13	-	TRBD2	TGTGCCAGCAGCATCCTAGCGGGAGCGGGCACAGATACGCAGTATTTT	CASSILAGAGTDTQYF
TRBJ2-3	TRBV30	-	TRBD2	TGTGCCTGGAGTTCCCGGGGGGGAGCCGTGGGCACAGATACGCAGTATTTT	CAWSSRGGAVGTDTQYF
TRBJ2-1	TRBV5-1	once	-	TGCGCCAGCAGCTCCGACGGGATGAATAATGAGCAGTTCTTC	CASSSDGMNNEQFF
TRBJ1-1	TRBV5-1	-	-	TGCGCCAGCAGCTTGTCGGGGGACACTGAAGCTTTCTTT	CASSLSGDTEAFF
TRBJ1-4	TRBV7-2	-	-	TGTGCCAGCAGCTTGGTGGGGACGGACCTTAATGAAAAACTGTTTTTT	CASSLVGTDLNEKLFF
TRBJ2-3	TRBV3-1/TRBV3-2	-	-	TGTGCCAGCAGCTCTCGGACCGGTATGGAGGGCACAGATACGCAGTATTTT	CASSSRTGMEGTDTQYF
TRBJ1-1	TRBV6-1	-	-	TGTGCCAGCAGTGAAGCGCTGGGGGGGAACACTGAAGCTTTCTTT	CASSEALGGNTEAFF
TRBJ2-7	TRBV29-1	-	-	TGCAGCGCTGTCGACGACAGGACCTACGAGCAGTACTTC	CSAVDDRTYEQYF
TRBJ2-2	TRBV19	-	TRBD1	TGTGCCAGTAGTATACGCGGGACAGGGGGTCCCGGGGAGCTGTTTTTT	CASSIRGTGGPGELFF
TRBJ1-1	TRBV11-2	-	-	TGTGCCAGCAGGAGCCGGGCCCGACTATACATGAACACTGAAGCTTTCTTT	CASRSRARLYMNTEAFF
TRBJ1-1	TRBV4-1	once	-	TGCGCCAGCAGCCAGGGGACGGCAGGCCTCATGAACACTGAAGCTTTCTTT	CASSQGTAGLMNTEAFF
TRBJ2-3	TRBV10-2	-	-	TGCGCCAGCAGTGAGGGCGGGAGCACAGATACGCAGTATTTT	CASSEGGSTDTQYF
TRBJ2-1	TRBV3-1/TRBV3-2	-	-	TGTGCCAGCAGCGGGAACCCTCAGGGGTACAATGAGCAGTTCTTC	CASSGNPQGYNEQFF
TRBJ1-4	TRBV3-1/TRBV3-2	-	-	TGTGCCAGCAGCCAAGATTGGGGCAGAATTAATGAAAAACTGTTTTTT	CASSQDWGRINEKLFF
TRBJ2-7	TRBV4-1	-	TRBD2	TGCGCCAGCAGCGAAAACCTGGCGGGGGGCGAATACGAGCAGTACTTC	CASSENLAGGEYEQYF
TRBJ1-2	TRBV6-5	-	TRBD1	TGTGCCAGCAGAAGACAGGGGGCGAGGTATGGCTACACCTTC	CASRRQGARYGYTF
TRBJ2-5	TRBV13	-	-	TGTGCCAGCAGCTTGAAATTGAGGGGTGACGAGACCCAGTACTTC	CASSLKLRGDETQYF
TRBJ1-1	TRBV5-1	once	-	TGCGCCAGCAGCTCCCCAGTCACCCAAGGACTTACTGAAGCTTTCTTT	CASSSPVTQGLTEAFF
TRBJ1-2	TRBV6-1	-	-	TGTGCCAGCAGTGAAGCAACAGGGTGGTTGCATGGCTACACCTTC	CASSEATGWLHGYTF
TRBJ1-3	TRBV19	-	-	TGTGCCAGTAGGAAAAATAAGGCGGGCTCTGGAAACACCATATATTTT	CASRKNKAGSGNTIYF
TRBJ2-2	TRBV29-1	-	TRBD1	TGCAGCGCTAGTCCAGGGGGCGCATCGTCTGGGGAGCTGTTTTTT	CSASPGGASSGELFF
TRBJ1-2	TRBV14	-	-	TGTGCCAGCAGCCATGCGGACAACGTCTACACCTTC	CASSHADNVYTF
TRBJ2-7	TRBV10-3	-	-	TGTGCCATCAGTGAACTAGCCCCGAGCTCCTACGAGCAGTACTTC	CAISELAPSSYEQYF
TRBJ1-6	TRBV27	once	-	TGTGCCAGCAGTTTCCACAGACAGAATTCACCCCTCCACTTT	CASSFHRQNSPLHF
TRBJ2-1	TRBV28	-	TRBD2	TGTGCCAGCCGGTTGGCGGGAGGGACCTACAATGAGCAGTTCTTC	CASRLAGGTYNEQFF
TRBJ2-5	TRBV19	-	-	TGTGCCAGTAGCTCGACGTACCAAGAGACCCAGTACTTC	CASSSTYQETQYF
TRBJ1-2	TRBV19	-	TRBD1	TGTGCCAGTAGTATCGCGGGACAGGGTAACTATGGCTACACCTTC	CASSIAGQGNYGYTF
TRBJ2-1	TRBV12-3/TRBV12-4	-	-	TGTGCCAGCAGTTCCGATTTTTACAATGAGCAGTTCTTC	CASSSDFYNEQFF